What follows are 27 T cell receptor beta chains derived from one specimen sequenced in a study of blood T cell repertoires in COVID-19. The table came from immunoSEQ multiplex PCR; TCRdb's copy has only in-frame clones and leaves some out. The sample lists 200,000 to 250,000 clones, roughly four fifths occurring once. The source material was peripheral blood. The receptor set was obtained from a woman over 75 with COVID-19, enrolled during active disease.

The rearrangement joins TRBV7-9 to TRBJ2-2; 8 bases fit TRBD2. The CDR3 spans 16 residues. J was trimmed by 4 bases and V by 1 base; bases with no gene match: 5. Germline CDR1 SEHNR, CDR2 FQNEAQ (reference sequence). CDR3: CASSLGSGRATGELFF. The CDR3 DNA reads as TGTGCCAGCAGCTTAGGATCCGGGAGGGCCACCGGGGAGCTGTTTTTT.

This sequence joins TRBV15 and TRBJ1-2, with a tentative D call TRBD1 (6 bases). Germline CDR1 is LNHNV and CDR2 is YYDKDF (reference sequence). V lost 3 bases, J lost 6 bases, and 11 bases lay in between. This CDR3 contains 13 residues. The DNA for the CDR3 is TGTGCCACCAGCAGGCTACAGGGACATGGCTACACCTTC. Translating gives CATSRLQGHGYTF. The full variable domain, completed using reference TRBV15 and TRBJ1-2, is DAMVIQNPRYQVTQFGKPVTLSCSQTLNHNVMYWYQQKSSQAPKLLFHYYDKDFNNEADTPDNFQSRRPNTSFCFLDIRSPGLGDTAMYLCATSRLQGHGYTFGSGTRLTVV.

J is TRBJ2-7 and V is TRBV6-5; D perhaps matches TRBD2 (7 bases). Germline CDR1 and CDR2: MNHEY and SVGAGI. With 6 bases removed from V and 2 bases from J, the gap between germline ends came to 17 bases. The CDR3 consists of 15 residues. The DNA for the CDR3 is TGTGCCAGCAGGGGAGGGACATCGCCCGCCTACGAGCAGTACTTC. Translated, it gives CASRGGTSPAYEQYF.

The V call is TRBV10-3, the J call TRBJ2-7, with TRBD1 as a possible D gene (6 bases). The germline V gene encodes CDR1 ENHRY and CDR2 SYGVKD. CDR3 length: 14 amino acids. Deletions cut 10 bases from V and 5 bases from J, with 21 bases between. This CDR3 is CATTRDTTYNEQYF. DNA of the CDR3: TGTGCCACCACCCGGGACACCACTTACAACGAGCAGTACTTC.

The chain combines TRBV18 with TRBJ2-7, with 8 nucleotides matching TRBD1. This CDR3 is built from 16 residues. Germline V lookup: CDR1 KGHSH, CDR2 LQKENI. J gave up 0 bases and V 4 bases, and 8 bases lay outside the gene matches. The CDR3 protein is CASSQQTGGTSYEQYF. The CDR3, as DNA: TGTGCCAGCTCACAGCAAACAGGGGGTACCTCCTACGAGCAGTACTTC.

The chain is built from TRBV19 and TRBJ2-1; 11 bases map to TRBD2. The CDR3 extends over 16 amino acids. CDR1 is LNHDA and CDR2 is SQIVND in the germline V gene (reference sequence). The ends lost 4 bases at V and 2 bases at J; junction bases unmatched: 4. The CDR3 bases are TGTGCCAGTAGTAACGGACTAGCGGGCCCCTACAATGAGCAGTTCTTC. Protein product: CASSNGLAGPYNEQFF.

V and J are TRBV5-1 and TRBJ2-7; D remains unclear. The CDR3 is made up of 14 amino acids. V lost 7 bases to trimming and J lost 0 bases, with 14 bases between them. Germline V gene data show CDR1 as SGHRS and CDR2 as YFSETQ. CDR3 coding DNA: TGCGCCAGCCGTTTGGCCCAAAACTCCTACGAGCAGTACTTC. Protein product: CASRLAQNSYEQYF.

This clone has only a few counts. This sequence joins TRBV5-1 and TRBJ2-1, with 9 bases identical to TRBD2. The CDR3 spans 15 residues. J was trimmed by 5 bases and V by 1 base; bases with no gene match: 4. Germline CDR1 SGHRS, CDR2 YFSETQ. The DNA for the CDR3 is TGCGCCAGCAGCTTGATTAGCGGGAGAAACAATGAGCAGTTCTTC. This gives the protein CASSLISGRNNEQFF.

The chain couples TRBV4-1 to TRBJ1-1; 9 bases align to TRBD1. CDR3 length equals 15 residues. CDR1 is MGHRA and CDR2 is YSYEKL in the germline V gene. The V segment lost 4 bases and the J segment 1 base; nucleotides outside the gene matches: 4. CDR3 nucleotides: TGCGCCAGCAGCCTGGGACAGGGAGCGAACACTGAAGCTTTCTTT. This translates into CASSLGQGANTEAFF.

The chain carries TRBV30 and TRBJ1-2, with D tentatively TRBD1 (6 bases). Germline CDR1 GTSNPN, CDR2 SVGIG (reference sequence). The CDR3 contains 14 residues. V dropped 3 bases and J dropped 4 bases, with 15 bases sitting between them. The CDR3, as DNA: TGTGCCTGGAGAGGGGACAAGCTGGGCTATGGCTACACCTTC. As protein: CAWRGDKLGYGYTF.

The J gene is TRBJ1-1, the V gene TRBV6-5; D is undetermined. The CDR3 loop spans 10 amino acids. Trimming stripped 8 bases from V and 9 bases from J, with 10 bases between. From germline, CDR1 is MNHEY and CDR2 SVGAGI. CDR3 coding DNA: TGTGCCAGCGGAAGGGAGAAAGCTTTCTTT. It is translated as CASGREKAFF.

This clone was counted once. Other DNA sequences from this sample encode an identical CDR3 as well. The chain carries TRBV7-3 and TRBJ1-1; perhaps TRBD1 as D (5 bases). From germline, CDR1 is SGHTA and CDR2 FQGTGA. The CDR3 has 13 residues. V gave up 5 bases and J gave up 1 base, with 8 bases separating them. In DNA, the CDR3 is TGTGCCAGCAGCCTCCAGGGGAACACTGAAGCTTTCTTT. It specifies CASSLQGNTEAFF.

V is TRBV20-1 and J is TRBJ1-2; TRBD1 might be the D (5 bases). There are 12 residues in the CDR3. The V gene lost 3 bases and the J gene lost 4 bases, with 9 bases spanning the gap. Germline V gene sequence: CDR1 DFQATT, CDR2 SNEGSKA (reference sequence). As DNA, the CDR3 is TGCAGTGCTAGTGAGGGGCGCTATGGCTACACCTTC. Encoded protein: CSASEGRYGYTF.

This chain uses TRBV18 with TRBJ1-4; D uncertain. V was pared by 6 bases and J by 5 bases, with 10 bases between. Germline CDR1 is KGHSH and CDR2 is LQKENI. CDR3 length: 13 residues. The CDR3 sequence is CASSPGVNEKLFF. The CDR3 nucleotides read TGTGCCAGCTCCCCGGGAGTAAATGAAAAACTGTTTTTT.

CDR3 residues: CASSLLAWRNTEAFF. DNA for the CDR3: TGTGCCAGCAGCCTCTTAGCGTGGAGGAACACTGAAGCTTTCTTT. The chain has TRBV7-9 and TRBJ1-1; D gene ambiguous. In germline, CDR1 is SEHNR, CDR2 FQNEAQ (reference sequence). V dropped 5 bases and J dropped 1 base, with 14 bases sitting between them. CDR3 size: 15 residues.

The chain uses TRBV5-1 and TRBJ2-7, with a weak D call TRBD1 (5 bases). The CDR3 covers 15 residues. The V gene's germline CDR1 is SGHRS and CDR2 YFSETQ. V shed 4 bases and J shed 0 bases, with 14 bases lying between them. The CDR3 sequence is CASSQPDTSSYEQYF. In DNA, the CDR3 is TGCGCCAGCAGCCAACCGGACACGAGCTCCTACGAGCAGTACTTC.

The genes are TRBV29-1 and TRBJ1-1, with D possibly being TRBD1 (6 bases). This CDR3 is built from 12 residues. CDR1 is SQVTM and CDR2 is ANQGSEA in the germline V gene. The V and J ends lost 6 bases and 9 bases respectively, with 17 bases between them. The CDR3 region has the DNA TGCAGCGTCACCGGGACATCGGTTAAAGCTTTCTTT. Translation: CSVTGTSVKAFF.

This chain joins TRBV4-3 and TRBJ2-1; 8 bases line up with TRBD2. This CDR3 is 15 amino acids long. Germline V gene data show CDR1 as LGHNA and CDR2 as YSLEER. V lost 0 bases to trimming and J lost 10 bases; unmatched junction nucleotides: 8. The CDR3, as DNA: TGCGCCAGCAGCCAAGACGGGGGGGCGGAGGACGAGCAGTTCTTC. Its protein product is CASSQDGGAEDEQFF.

The CDR3 DNA is TGTGCCATCAGGGGTGCGACAGAGACCTATGGCTACACCTTC. Residues: CAIRGATETYGYTF. The chain is built from TRBV10-3 and TRBJ1-2; D may be TRBD1 (5 bases). CDR3 length: 14 amino acids. The V end was cut by 6 bases, the J end by 4 bases, with 15 bases between. The V gene's germline CDR1 is ENHRY and CDR2 SYGVKD.

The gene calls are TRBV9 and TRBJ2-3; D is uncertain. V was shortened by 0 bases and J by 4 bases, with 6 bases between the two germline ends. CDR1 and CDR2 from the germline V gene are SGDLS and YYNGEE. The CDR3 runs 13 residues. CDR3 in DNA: TGTGCCAGCAGCGTAGAGCCTCCAGATACGCAGTATTTT. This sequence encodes CASSVEPPDTQYF.

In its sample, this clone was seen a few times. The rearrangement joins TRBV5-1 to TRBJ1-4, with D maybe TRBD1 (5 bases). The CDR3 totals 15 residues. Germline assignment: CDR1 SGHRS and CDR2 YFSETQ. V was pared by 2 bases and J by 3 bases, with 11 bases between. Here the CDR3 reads CASSFQGGANEKLFF. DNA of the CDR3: TGCGCCAGCAGCTTTCAGGGAGGTGCTAATGAAAAACTGTTTTTT.

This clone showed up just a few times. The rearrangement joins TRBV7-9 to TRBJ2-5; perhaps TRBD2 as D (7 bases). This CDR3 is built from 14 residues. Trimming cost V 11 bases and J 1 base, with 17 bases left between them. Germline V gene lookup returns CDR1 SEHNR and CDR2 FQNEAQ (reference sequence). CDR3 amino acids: CAYTPGGVQETQYF. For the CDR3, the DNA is TGTGCCTACACCCCGGGGGGCGTCCAAGAGACCCAGTACTTC.

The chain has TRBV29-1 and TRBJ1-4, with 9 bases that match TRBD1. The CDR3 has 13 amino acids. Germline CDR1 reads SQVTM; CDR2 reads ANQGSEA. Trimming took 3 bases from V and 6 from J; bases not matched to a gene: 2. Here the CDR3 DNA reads TGCAGCGTTGACGACAGGGGGGATGAAAAACTGTTTTTT. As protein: CSVDDRGDEKLFF.

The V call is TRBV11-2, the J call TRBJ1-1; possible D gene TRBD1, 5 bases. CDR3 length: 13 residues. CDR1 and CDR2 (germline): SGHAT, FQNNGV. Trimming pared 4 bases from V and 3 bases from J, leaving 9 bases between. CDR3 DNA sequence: TGTGCCAGCAGCTCCCAGGGATACACTGAAGCTTTCTTT. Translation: CASSSQGYTEAFF.

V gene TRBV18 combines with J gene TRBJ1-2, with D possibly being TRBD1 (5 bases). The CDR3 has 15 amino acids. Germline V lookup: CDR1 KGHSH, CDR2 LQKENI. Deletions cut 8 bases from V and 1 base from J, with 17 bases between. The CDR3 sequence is CASETTGGFNYGYTF. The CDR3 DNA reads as TGTGCCAGCGAGACCACGGGGGGATTTAACTATGGCTACACCTTC.

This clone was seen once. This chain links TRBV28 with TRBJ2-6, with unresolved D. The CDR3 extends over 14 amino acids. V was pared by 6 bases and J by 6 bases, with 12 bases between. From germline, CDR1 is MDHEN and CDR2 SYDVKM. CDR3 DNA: TGTGCCAGCAGCAGTCTCCGTCCGGCCAACGTCCTGACTTTC. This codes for CASSSLRPANVLTF. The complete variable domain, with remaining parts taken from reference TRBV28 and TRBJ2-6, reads DVKVTQSSRYLVKRTGEKVFLECVQDMDHENMFWYRQDPGLGLRLIYFSYDVKMKEKGDIPEGYSVSREKKERFSLILESASTNQTSMYLCASSSLRPANVLTFGAGSRLTVL.

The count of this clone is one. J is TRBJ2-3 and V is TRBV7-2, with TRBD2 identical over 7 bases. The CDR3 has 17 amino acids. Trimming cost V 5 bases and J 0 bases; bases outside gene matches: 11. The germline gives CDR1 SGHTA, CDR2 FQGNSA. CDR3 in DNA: TGTGCCAGCAGCCCCAGGGTGGGAGGGAGGAGCACAGATACGCAGTATTTT. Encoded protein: CASSPRVGGRSTDTQYF. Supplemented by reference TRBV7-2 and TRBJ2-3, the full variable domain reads GAGVSQSPSNKVTEKGKDVELRCDPISGHTALYWYRQSLGQGLEFLIYFQGNSAPDKSGLPSDRFSAERTGGSVSTLTIQRTQQEDSAVYLCASSPRVGGRSTDTQYFGPGTRLTVL.